Following are 18 T cell receptor beta chains from one sample sequenced in a study of blood T cell repertoires in COVID-19. The data were produced by immunoSEQ multiplex PCR, yet TCRdb's version contains in-frame clones alone and is incomplete. The top ten clones hold about 31% of a sample with tens of thousands of clones, 65% to 80% of them seen once. Sequenced input: peripheral blood. The receptors here all came from a human donor in a cohort sampled during active COVID-19.

The rearrangement links TRBV10-3 to TRBJ1-5; no definite D call. Germline V gene data show CDR1 as ENHRY and CDR2 as SYGVKD. This CDR3 contains 13 residues. V shed 0 bases and J shed 4 bases, with 4 bases lying between them. CDR3 nucleotides: TGTGCCATCAGTGAGTCGAGTAATCAGCCCCAGCATTTT. Translation: CAISESSNQPQHF.

This clone is a singleton in its sample. The chain uses TRBV30 and TRBJ1-2; perhaps TRBD1 as D (5 bases). The CDR3 is 12 amino acids. CDR1 and CDR2 from the germline V gene are GTSNPN and SVGIG (reference sequence). V was shortened by 3 bases and J by 8 bases, with 13 bases between the two germline ends. The CDR3 loop reads CAWRGLGGGYTF. CDR3 DNA: TGTGCCTGGAGGGGACTCGGGGGAGGCTACACCTTC.

The V and J genes are TRBV18 and TRBJ2-5, with a possible D match to TRBD2 (5 bases). Germline assignment: CDR1 KGHSH and CDR2 LQKENI. V was pared by 4 bases and J by 2 bases, with 8 bases between. The CDR3 covers 13 residues. In DNA form, the CDR3 reads TGTGCCAGCTCACTAGGACTTCAAGAGACCCAGTACTTC. It codes for CASSLGLQETQYF.

With regard to this clone: Other nucleotide sequences from this sample produce the same CDR3. The chain joins TRBV27 to TRBJ1-2; 7 bases are a match to TRBD1. Trimming removed 5 bases from V and 3 bases from J; junction bases left unmatched: 6. Per the germline V gene, CDR1 is MNHEY and CDR2 is SMNVEV (reference sequence). The CDR3 totals 14 residues. The CDR3 loop reads CASSPRTGHYGYTF. The CDR3 DNA reads TGTGCCAGCAGTCCCCGGACAGGACACTATGGCTACACCTTC.

The gene calls are TRBV19 and TRBJ2-2, with D perhaps TRBD2 (6 bases). This CDR3 comprises 14 residues. Germline assignment: CDR1 LNHDA and CDR2 SQIVND (reference sequence). V was pared by 6 bases and J by 2 bases, with 10 bases between. The CDR3 reads CASRDYYNTGELFF. As DNA, the CDR3 is TGTGCCAGTAGGGACTACTATAACACCGGGGAGCTGTTTTTT. Complete variable domain (other parts from reference TRBV19 and TRBJ2-2): DGGITQSPKYLFRKEGQNVTLSCEQNLNHDAMYWYRQDPGQGLRLIYYSQIVNDFQKGDIAEGYSVSREKKESFPLTVTSAQKNPTAFYLCASRDYYNTGELFFGEGSRLTVL.

The V and J genes are TRBV18 and TRBJ2-5; possibly TRBD2 for D (5 bases). CDR3 size: 16 residues. V lost 3 bases, J lost 5 bases, and 19 bases lay in between. CDR1 is KGHSH and CDR2 is LQKENI in the germline V gene. The CDR3 DNA reads as TGTGCCAGCTCACCGAGCGGCAACGGGGTGCGGGAGACCCAGTACTTC. Translated: CASSPSGNGVRETQYF.

This chain connects TRBV7-9 to TRBJ2-3, with 9 bases fitting TRBD2. Per germline, CDR1 SEHNR and CDR2 FQNEAQ (reference sequence). The CDR3 is made up of 18 amino acids. The V gene end was trimmed by 3 bases and the J gene end by 3 bases; junction bases not matched to a gene: 13. This chain's CDR3 is CASSFRAGGSGRTDTQYF. The CDR3, as DNA: TGTGCCAGCAGCTTTAGAGCCGGCGGTAGCGGGAGAACAGATACGCAGTATTTT. The variable domain in full, with the rest retrieved from reference TRBV7-9 and TRBJ2-3, is DTGVSQNPRHKITKRGQNVTFRCDPISEHNRLYWYRQTLGQGPEFLTYFQNEAQLEKSRLLSDRFSAERPKGSFSTLEIQRTEQGDSAMYLCASSFRAGGSGRTDTQYFGPGTRLTVL.

V gene TRBV2 combines with J gene TRBJ2-1, with D perhaps matching TRBD2 (6 bases). Germline V CDR1 and CDR2: SNHLY, FYNNEI. V gave up 6 bases and J gave up 8 bases, with 17 bases separating them. The CDR3 is 14 residues long. As DNA, the CDR3 is TGTGCCAGCAGCCGGGACTCCTCGACCGATGAGCAGTTCTTC. It specifies CASSRDSSTDEQFF.

The V gene is TRBV2, the J gene TRBJ1-3; no clear D gene. This CDR3 spans 14 amino acids. Germline CDR1 SNHLY, CDR2 FYNNEI. V gave up 4 bases and J gave up 0 bases, with 7 bases separating them. The CDR3 nucleotides read TGTGCCAGCAGTGCGAGCCGCTCTGGAAACACCATATATTTT. Residues: CASSASRSGNTIYF.

The chain couples TRBV7-9 to TRBJ1-2; no firm D call. The CDR3 runs to 12 residues. Germline V CDR1 and CDR2: SEHNR, FQNEAQ (reference sequence). The V gene lost 7 bases and the J gene lost 6 bases, with 12 bases spanning the gap. The CDR3 sequence is CASNQNSHGYTF. The CDR3 DNA reads TGTGCCAGCAACCAGAACAGCCATGGCTACACCTTC.

This clone has more than one count but fewer than ten. The chain links TRBV6-5 to TRBJ1-6; TRBD1 is a possible D gene (6 bases). The CDR3 totals 13 residues. Germline V gene data show CDR1 as MNHEY and CDR2 as SVGAGI. V dropped 4 bases and J dropped 8 bases, with 9 bases sitting between them. The CDR3 sequence: CASSSGDHSPLHF. CDR3 in DNA: TGTGCCAGCAGTTCAGGGGATCATTCACCCCTCCACTTT.

The chain uses TRBV7-8 and TRBJ2-1; 10 nucleotides match TRBD2. The CDR3 runs 16 residues. The V segment lost 4 bases and the J segment 6 bases; nucleotides outside the gene matches: 9. CDR1 and CDR2 from the germline V gene are SGHVS and FQNEAQ. Written as DNA, the CDR3 is TGTGCCAGCAGCTCCCGAAGCGGGAGGGCCCCCAATGAGCAGTTCTTC. Translating gives CASSSRSGRAPNEQFF.

V is TRBV29-1 and J is TRBJ2-3; 12 bases fit TRBD1. Germline trimming cut 6 bases from V and 5 bases from J; bases unmatched to any gene: 6. The CDR3 is 14 residues long. CDR1 is SQVTM and CDR2 is ANQGSEA in the germline V gene. The DNA for the CDR3 is TGCAGCGTCCCCGGGACAGGGGGCAAAGATACGCAGTATTTT. Translating gives CSVPGTGGKDTQYF.

The chain uses TRBV27 and TRBJ2-2, with D possibly TRBD2 on 6 matching bases. The germline gives CDR1 MNHEY, CDR2 SMNVEV (reference sequence). The CDR3 length is 13 residues. V lost 2 bases, J lost 8 bases, and 9 bases lay in between. The CDR3 loop is CASSLVAVGELFF. The CDR3 nucleotides read TGTGCCAGCAGTTTAGTAGCGGTGGGGGAGCTGTTTTTT.

The rearrangement uses TRBV5-8 and TRBJ2-3; D is unclear. Trimming stripped 0 bases from V and 3 bases from J, with 8 bases between. The CDR3 has 14 amino acids. Germline V CDR1 and CDR2: SGHTS, YDEGEE. DNA of the CDR3: TGTGCCAGCAGCTTGGCACTGGTGACAGATACGCAGTATTTT. This codes for CASSLALVTDTQYF.

This clone was seen repeatedly, ten times or more. This sequence joins TRBV20-1 and TRBJ2-2; 8 positions match TRBD2. In germline, CDR1 is DFQATT, CDR2 SNEGSKA (reference sequence). This CDR3 region has 14 residues. V shed 3 bases and J 6 bases; nucleotides not matched to a gene: 6. The CDR3 loop reads CSASAGRAAGELFF. CDR3 nucleotide sequence: TGCAGTGCTAGTGCCGGGAGGGCCGCCGGGGAGCTGTTTTTT.

V is TRBV7-2 and J is TRBJ2-1; D gene uncertain. V was shortened by 5 bases and J by 6 bases, with 20 bases between the two germline ends. This CDR3 is built from 16 residues. Germline V lookup: CDR1 SGHTA, CDR2 FQGNSA. CDR3 protein: CASSRLGGGSGNEQFF. For the CDR3, the DNA is TGTGCCAGCAGCCGTCTTGGCGGTGGGTCGGGCAATGAGCAGTTCTTC.

This sequence joins TRBV7-2 and TRBJ2-3; 8 positions match TRBD1. From germline, CDR1 is SGHTA and CDR2 FQGNSA. J lost 4 bases, V lost 1 base, and 10 bases had no gene match. The CDR3 totals 17 residues. The CDR3 DNA is TGTGCCAGCAGCTTAGATCTTTGGACAGGGAAACCAGATACGCAGTATTTT. Residues: CASSLDLWTGKPDTQYF. The variable domain in full, completed from reference TRBV7-2 and TRBJ2-3, reads GAGVSQSPSNKVTEKGKDVELRCDPISGHTALYWYRQSLGQGLEFLIYFQGNSAPDKSGLPSDRFSAERTGGSVSTLTIQRTQQEDSAVYLCASSLDLWTGKPDTQYFGPGTRLTVL.